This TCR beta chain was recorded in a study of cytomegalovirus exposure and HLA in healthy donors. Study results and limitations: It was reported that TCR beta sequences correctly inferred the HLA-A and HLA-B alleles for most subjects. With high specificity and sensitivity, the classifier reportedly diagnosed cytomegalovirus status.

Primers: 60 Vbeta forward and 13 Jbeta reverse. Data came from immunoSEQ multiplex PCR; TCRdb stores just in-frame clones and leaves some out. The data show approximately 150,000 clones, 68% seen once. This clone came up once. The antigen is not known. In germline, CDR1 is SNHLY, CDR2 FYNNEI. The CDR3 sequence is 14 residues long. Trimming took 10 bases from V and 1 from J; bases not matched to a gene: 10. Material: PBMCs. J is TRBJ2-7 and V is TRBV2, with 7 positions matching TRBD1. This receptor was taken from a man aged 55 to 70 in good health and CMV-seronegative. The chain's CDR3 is CAIDRAGKSYEQYF. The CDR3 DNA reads TGTGCCATTGACAGGGCAGGGAAGTCCTACGAGCAGTACTTC.